These 10 T cell receptor beta chains were all obtained from the same sample, sequenced in a study of Graves' ophthalmopathy and Graves' hyperthyroidism. TCR beta CDR3 amplification used RNA transcripts. RT-PCR in the first round used HTBI primers; a second-round multiplex PCR followed. TCRdb used MiXCR to reprocess the multiplex PCR reads, holding one entry per CDR3 protein. The sample has about 210,000 distinct CDR3 sequences; roughly 29% are singletons. Sequencing was done on a sample of peripheral blood. The receptors stem from a man aged 50-60 years with Graves' ophthalmopathy.

This clonotype appeared many times. This chain connects TRBV6-2 or TRBV6-3 to TRBJ1-5; D uncertain. The V gene lost 2 bases and the J gene lost 6 bases, with 8 bases spanning the gap. The germline gives CDR1 MNHEY, CDR2 SVGEGT. The CDR3 has 13 residues. CDR3 DNA sequence: TGTGCCAGCAGTTACGTGGGGAGTCAGCCCCAGCATTTT. Its protein product is CASSYVGSQPQHF.

A remark on this clonotype: A much larger clone is a single base away; this may be a read error. The CDR3 does not end in the conserved phenylalanine or tryptophan, so this is likely a read error. The V call is TRBV18, the J call TRBJ2-7, with 7 bases that match TRBD2. In germline, CDR1 is KGHSH, CDR2 LQKENI. This CDR3 has 14 residues. The J segment lost 5 bases and the V segment lost 6 bases, leaving 10 bases of the junction unmatched. DNA for the CDR3: TGTGCCAGCTCCCAGGCGGGAGCGGCGAACGAGCAGTACTCC. This gives the protein CASSQAGAANEQYS.

The chain has TRBV7-3 and TRBJ2-7, with 9 bases fitting TRBD2. J was trimmed by 3 bases and V by 1 base; bases with no gene match: 7. Germline V CDR1 and CDR2: SGHTA, FQGTGA. The CDR3 length is 16 residues. Written as DNA, the CDR3 is TGTGCCAGCAGCTTAAGCGGGAGGGCCAGCTACTACGAGCAGTACTTC. It codes for CASSLSGRASYYEQYF.

This clonotype was counted ten times or more. This chain uses TRBV28 with TRBJ2-7; 8 bases map to TRBD2. Germline V lookup: CDR1 MDHEN, CDR2 SYDVKM. J gave up 4 bases and V 4 bases, and 12 bases lay outside the gene matches. This CDR3 comprises 16 residues. CDR3 sequence (DNA): TGTGCCAGCAGTTCTCGTATTGCTGGACTAGCTTACGAGCAGTACTTC. This translates into CASSSRIAGLAYEQYF.

V and J are TRBV12-3 or TRBV12-4 and TRBJ1-2; D is uncertain. This CDR3 is built from 14 residues. V lost 6 bases to trimming and J lost 5 bases, with 16 bases between them. The CDR3 loop is CASRHTGSPYGYTF. CDR3 sequence (DNA): TGTGCCAGCAGACACACCGGGAGTCCATATGGCTACACCTTC.

This chain joins TRBV28 and TRBJ1-6; TRBD1 agrees at 7 bases. Germline V CDR1 and CDR2: MDHEN, SYDVKM. V shed 4 bases and J 7 bases; nucleotides not matched to a gene: 4. The CDR3 loop spans 14 amino acids. CDR3 DNA: TGTGCCAGCAGTTGGGGACAGAGAAATTCACCCCTCCACTTT. This gives the protein CASSWGQRNSPLHF.

This clonotype was found many times. The rearrangement joins TRBV30 to TRBJ1-5; D gene unclear. The CDR3 runs to 13 residues. Germline CDR1 GTSNPN, CDR2 SVGIG (reference sequence). The V end was cut by 1 base, the J end by 5 bases, with 9 bases between. CDR3 amino acids: CAWSGGLYQPQHF. In DNA, the CDR3 is TGTGCCTGGAGTGGAGGTCTATATCAGCCCCAGCATTTT.

There are many counts of this clonotype. One end of the junction fails to match germline, which may point to a read error. The genes are TRBV24-1 and TRBJ2-7, with D possibly being TRBD2 (5 bases). Germline V gene data show CDR1 as KGHDR and CDR2 as SFDVKD. The CDR3 has 21 amino acids. The CDR3 reads CATSGLVIVGESGFRTYEQYF. CDR3 in DNA: TGTGCCACCAGTGGTTTGGTCATAGTGGGAGAGTCTGGGTTTCGCACCTACGAGCAGTACTTC.

This clonotype was detected ten times or more. The genes are TRBV18 and TRBJ1-1, with a tentative D call TRBD1 (5 bases). Germline V gene data show CDR1 as KGHSH and CDR2 as LQKENI. The length of the CDR3 is 14 residues. Trimming cost V 6 bases and J 1 base, with 12 bases left between them. In DNA form, the CDR3 reads TGTGCCAGCTCTCCGAGTGGGGGGAACACTGAAGCTTTCTTT. It codes for CASSPSGGNTEAFF.

The CDR3 region is CASSPGQGIGNTEAFF. CDR3 bases: TGTGCCAGCAGCCCGGGACAGGGGATAGGGAACACTGAAGCTTTCTTT. V and J are TRBV6-2 or TRBV6-3 and TRBJ1-1; TRBD1 agrees at 10 bases. CDR3 size: 16 residues. Trimming at V came to 6 bases and at J to 1 base, leaving 8 bases not matched to a gene. Germline CDR1 and CDR2: MNHEY and SVGEGT.